The 27 T cell receptor beta chains in this list originate from one sample, sequenced in a study of memory CD4+ T cells and cytomegalovirus serostatus. Generated by immunoSEQ multiplex PCR, the TCRdb table keeps only in-frame clones and is missing some. The data show 40,000 to 55,000 clones, about 80% seen once. Single viable CD3+CD4+CD8-CD45RO+ cells were sorted as the memory CD4+ T cells. The sequenced sample consisted of memory CD4+ T cells from blood. The receptors stem from an adult in good health and CMV-seropositive.

CDR3 in amino acids: CASSIIPSGTQNGELFF. The CDR3 DNA reads TGTGCCAGTAGTATAATCCCTAGCGGGACGCAAAACGGGGAGCTGTTTTTT. The V gene is TRBV19, the J gene TRBJ2-2; TRBD2 matches at 9 bases. CDR1 is LNHDA and CDR2 is SQIVND in the germline V gene (reference sequence). There are 17 residues in the CDR3. The V and J ends lost 2 bases and 7 bases, in that order; junction bases with no gene match: 11.

The chain recombines TRBV18 with TRBJ1-5; 7 positions match TRBD1. V lost 4 bases and J lost 7; bases outside the gene matches: 10. Germline-derived CDR1 and CDR2 are KGHSH and LQKENI. CDR3 length equals 15 residues. CDR3 loop: CASSHETGTGQPQHF. CDR3 sequence (DNA): TGTGCCAGCTCACACGAGACAGGGACGGGCCAGCCCCAGCATTTT.

This rearrangement joins TRBV10-1 to TRBJ2-3, with 10 nucleotides matching TRBD2. The germline V gene has CDR1 WNHNN and CDR2 SYGVQD (reference sequence). With V trimmed by 5 bases and J by 2 bases, 7 bases remained unmatched. This CDR3 region has 16 residues. The CDR3 region has the DNA TGCGCCAGCAGTCTGTCAGGGACTAGCGACACAGATACGCAGTATTTT. Protein: CASSLSGTSDTDTQYF.

The chain links TRBV6-1 to TRBJ2-5, with 7 bases identical to TRBD2. CDR1 MNHNS and CDR2 SASEGT come from the germline V gene. CDR3 length equals 16 residues. The V segment lost 4 bases and the J segment 1 base; nucleotides outside the gene matches: 9. The CDR3 region is CASSVGGSGAQETQYF. The CDR3, as DNA: TGTGCCAGCAGTGTGGGAGGGTCAGGAGCCCAAGAGACCCAGTACTTC.

The chain employs TRBV5-5 and TRBJ1-1; 8 bases agree with TRBD1. Looked up from germline, CDR1 is SGHKS and CDR2 is YYEKEE (reference sequence). The CDR3 length is 12 residues. V dropped 3 bases and J dropped 10; count of bases not matched to a gene: 5. The chain's CDR3 is CASSSDRAGAFF. The CDR3 nucleotides are TGTGCCAGCAGCTCGGACAGGGCAGGAGCTTTCTTT.

The CDR3 DNA reads as TGTGCCAGCAGTGTAGGACAGATGGAGACCCAGTACTTC. Its translation: CASSVGQMETQYF. The V and J genes are TRBV2 and TRBJ2-5, with D perhaps TRBD1 (6 bases). Germline CDR1 and CDR2: SNHLY and FYNNEI. Between the trimmed V and J ends, which lost 4 bases and 5 bases, there was a span of 11 bases. This CDR3 comprises 13 residues. Based on the CDR3 plus reference TRBV2 and TRBJ2-5, the full variable domain is EPEVTQTPSHQVTQMGQEVILRCVPISNHLYFYWYRQILGQKVEFLVSFYNNEISEKSEIFDDQFSVERPDGSNFTLKIRSTKLEDSAMYFCASSVGQMETQYFGPGTRLLVL.

CDR3 DNA: TGTGCCAGCAGCGTAGCTTCAGGTTTAGCCCAAGAGACCCAGTACTTC. Amino acids: CASSVASGLAQETQYF. The J gene is TRBJ2-5, the V gene TRBV9; D gene unclear. The CDR3 spans 16 residues. V was cut by 0 bases and J by 1 base, with 13 bases left in between. Germline V gene sequence: CDR1 SGDLS, CDR2 YYNGEE.

The chain uses TRBV6-1 and TRBJ2-4, with TRBD1 identical over 8 bases. The CDR3 length is 16 residues. Germline V gene sequence: CDR1 MNHNS, CDR2 SASEGT. The V segment lost 4 bases and the J segment 3 bases; nucleotides outside the gene matches: 8. CDR3 in amino acids: CASSGTGGSGKNIQYF. CDR3 coding DNA: TGTGCCAGCAGTGGAACAGGGGGATCAGGCAAAAACATTCAGTACTTC.

V usage is TRBV6-5 and J usage is TRBJ2-5, with D tentatively TRBD2 (6 bases). Germline V gene sequence: CDR1 MNHEY, CDR2 SVGAGI. This CDR3 is 16 amino acids long. The V end was cut by 0 bases, the J end by 1 base, with 12 bases between. This CDR3 reads CASSYSAGSRQETQYF. The DNA of the CDR3 is TGTGCCAGCAGTTACTCGGCGGGGTCCCGCCAAGAGACCCAGTACTTC.

Turning to this clone: A read error may produce the germline difference seen at one junction end. This rearrangement joins TRBV7-7 to TRBJ2-5, with 9 bases matching TRBD1. The CDR3 contains 14 residues. Germline CDR1 and CDR2: SSHAT and FNYEAQ (reference sequence). CDR3: CASSRGQGKGTQYF. CDR3 coding DNA: TGTGCTAGCAGCCGAGGACAGGGGAAGGGGACCCAGTACTTC.

This clone occurred a few times. This chain joins TRBV9 and TRBJ1-1; D not certain. The CDR3 covers 15 residues. Per the germline V gene, CDR1 is SGDLS and CDR2 is YYNGEE. Trimming pared 6 bases from V and 1 base from J, leaving 16 bases between. CDR3: CASTLGVGPNTEAFF. The CDR3 DNA reads TGTGCCAGCACGCTCGGTGTAGGTCCGAACACTGAAGCTTTCTTT.

This clone was seen only a few times. The sample carries other DNA sequences with the same CDR3. The chain uses TRBV10-2 and TRBJ1-5; no definite D call. In germline, CDR1 is WSHSY, CDR2 SAAADI. V was shortened by 0 bases and J by 4 bases, with 7 bases between the two germline ends. This CDR3 comprises 14 residues. CDR3 sequence reads: CASSESSVNQPQHF. CDR3 coding DNA: TGCGCCAGCAGTGAGTCCAGCGTAAATCAGCCCCAGCATTTT.

This clone was recorded once. This sequence joins TRBV30 and TRBJ2-2; 8 nucleotides agree with TRBD1. Germline CDR1 and CDR2: GTSNPN and SVGIG (reference sequence). This CDR3 has 15 amino acids. The V gene end was trimmed by 2 bases and the J gene end by 1 base; junction bases not matched to a gene: 3. The CDR3 DNA reads as TGTGCCTGGAGTCGACAGGGGATGAACACCGGGGAGCTGTTTTTT. Translating gives CAWSRQGMNTGELFF.

The genes are TRBV7-3 and TRBJ2-7; perhaps TRBD1 as D (7 bases). Per the germline V gene, CDR1 is SGHTA and CDR2 is FQGTGA. This CDR3 region has 15 residues. Trimming pared 5 bases from V and 5 bases from J, leaving 19 bases between. The CDR3 here is CASSPRDGRGDEQYF. CDR3 in DNA: TGTGCCAGCAGCCCTAGGGATGGCAGGGGGGACGAGCAGTACTTC.

This chain links TRBV9 with TRBJ1-6; D gene unclear. V lost 0 bases and J 8 bases, leaving 6 bases between the germline ends. CDR3 size: 13 residues. The germline V gene has CDR1 SGDLS and CDR2 YYNGEE. The CDR3 nucleotides read TGTGCCAGCAGCGTAGACTTGGATTCACCCCTCCACTTT. Its translation is CASSVDLDSPLHF.

The genes are TRBV18 and TRBJ1-4; tentatively, D is TRBD1 (6 bases). V lost 2 bases, J lost 7 bases, and 11 bases lay in between. The germline V gene encodes CDR1 KGHSH and CDR2 LQKENI. The CDR3 extends over 14 amino acids. The CDR3 here is CASSPGGRGEKLFF. The CDR3, as DNA: TGTGCCAGCTCACCAGGGGGGCGCGGTGAAAAACTGTTTTTT.

V is TRBV29-1 and J is TRBJ2-2; D may be TRBD1 (5 bases). Trimming took off 3 bases at V and 2 bases at J, with 10 bases between the two ends. The CDR3 is 14 residues long. Germline CDR1 reads SQVTM; CDR2 reads ANQGSEA. CDR3 region: CSVEGHRNTGELFF. In nucleotides, the CDR3 is TGCAGCGTTGAGGGGCACCGCAACACCGGGGAGCTGTTTTTT.

The chain links TRBV29-1 to TRBJ1-1; the match to TRBD1 covers 12 bases. This CDR3 is 16 amino acids long. J lost 4 bases, V lost 1 base, and 7 bases had no gene match. Germline-derived CDR1 and CDR2 are SQVTM and ANQGSEA. The CDR3 sequence is CSVEVGTGGLFTEAFF. In nucleotides, the CDR3 is TGCAGCGTTGAAGTTGGGACAGGGGGCTTGTTCACTGAAGCTTTCTTT.

The chain uses TRBV2 and TRBJ2-7; 10 bases agree with TRBD1. The CDR3 is 15 residues long. Germline V gives CDR1 SNHLY, CDR2 FYNNEI. The trim removed 6 bases at V and 3 bases at J, leaving 8 bases unmatched. Here the CDR3 reads CASRTGGGLGYEQYF. CDR3 bases: TGTGCCAGCAGGACAGGGGGCGGTTTAGGCTACGAGCAGTACTTC. The entire variable domain, with the rest obtained from reference TRBV2 and TRBJ2-7, is as follows: EPEVTQTPSHQVTQMGQEVILRCVPISNHLYFYWYRQILGQKVEFLVSFYNNEISEKSEIFDDQFSVERPDGSNFTLKIRSTKLEDSAMYFCASRTGGGLGYEQYFGPGTRLTVT.

The chain has TRBV28 and TRBJ1-5, with 7 bases fitting TRBD1. Trimming at V came to 3 bases and at J to 7 bases, leaving 6 bases not matched to a gene. The CDR3 runs to 14 residues. CDR1 is MDHEN, CDR2 SYDVKM, per germline. The DNA of the CDR3 is TGTGCCAGCAGTTTTCCCAGGGGGAGACAGCCCCAGCATTTT. This encodes CASSFPRGRQPQHF.

This chain uses TRBV30 with TRBJ2-2; D may be TRBD1 or TRBD2 (6 bases each). Germline values: CDR1 GTSNPN, CDR2 SVGIG (reference sequence). Trimming removed 4 bases at V and 1 base at J, with 16 bases between. The CDR3 extends over 16 amino acids. CDR3 bases: TGTGCCTGGACCCGAGGAGGGGGAGGGAACACCGGGGAGCTGTTTTTT. Amino acids: CAWTRGGGGNTGELFF.

The chain has TRBV5-4 and TRBJ2-7, with 9 bases identical to TRBD1. V trimming: 0 bases; J trimming: 5 bases; junction bases outside the gene matches: 3. Germline loops: CDR1 SGHNT, CDR2 YYREEE (reference sequence). The CDR3 length is 14 residues. In nucleotides, the CDR3 is TGTGCCAGCAGCTTGGGTGGGACAGGGAACGAGCAGTACTTC. Translated: CASSLGGTGNEQYF.

The chain combines TRBV2 with TRBJ1-1; D is unresolved. Germline CDR1 reads SNHLY; CDR2 reads FYNNEI. V was shortened by 8 bases and J by 1 base, with 8 bases between the two germline ends. This CDR3 is 12 amino acids long. The CDR3: CASRDSNTEAFF. The CDR3 nucleotides are TGTGCCAGCCGGGATTCGAACACTGAAGCTTTCTTT.

This chain connects TRBV14 to TRBJ2-5; no clear D. There are 15 residues in the CDR3. V was pared by 4 bases and J by 5 bases, with 17 bases between. Germline-derived CDR1 and CDR2 are SGHDN and FVKESK. The CDR3 here is CASSPEFGPLETQYF. In DNA form, the CDR3 reads TGTGCCAGCAGCCCCGAATTTGGACCTCTTGAGACCCAGTACTTC.

This clone was observed a few times. The gene calls are TRBV15 and TRBJ2-1; 16 bases are shared with TRBD2. This CDR3 has 19 amino acids. Trimming took 3 bases from V and 4 from J; bases not matched to a gene: 9. Germline V gene sequence: CDR1 LNHNV, CDR2 YYDKDF (reference sequence). The CDR3 loop is CATSSPGLAGGPGYNEQFF. DNA of the CDR3: TGTGCCACCAGCAGCCCGGGACTAGCGGGAGGGCCGGGTTACAATGAGCAGTTCTTC.

The V call is TRBV29-1, the J call TRBJ2-7, with 7 nucleotides matching TRBD1. The junction had 13 bases not matched to a gene; V was cut back by 6 bases and J by 2 bases. Germline loops: CDR1 SQVTM, CDR2 ANQGSEA. This CDR3 spans 15 amino acids. CDR3 sequence reads: CSVGHRTGAAYEQYF. In nucleotides, the CDR3 is TGCAGCGTGGGACATCGGACAGGCGCCGCCTACGAGCAGTACTTC.

V and J are TRBV30 and TRBJ2-6, with D possibly TRBD1 on 6 matching bases. Germline assignment: CDR1 GTSNPN and CDR2 SVGIG (reference sequence). The CDR3 runs to 16 residues. The V end lost 6 bases, the J end lost 0 bases, and 15 bases lay between the germline ends. In DNA form, the CDR3 reads TGTGCCTGCGCCCCCGGGACACACTCTGGGGCCAACGTCCTGACTTTC. It yields the protein CACAPGTHSGANVLTF.